One sample yielded the 6 T cell receptor beta chains listed below, sequenced in a study of monozygotic twins with inflammatory bowel disease. From the 5' RACE reads, TCRdb lists one entry per CDR3 protein and no DNA. The repertoire table contains 170,000 or so distinct CDR3 sequences. Source material: blood. These receptors were taken from a human donor with ulcerative colitis or Crohn's disease, or a healthy co-twin of an affected twin (not recorded which).

V gene TRBV20-1 combines with J gene TRBJ1-6; TCRdb calls TRBD1, which cannot be checked without DNA. The CDR3 totals 14 residues. The germline V gene has CDR1 DFQATT and CDR2 SNEGSKA (reference sequence). The CDR3 loop reads CSAREVGGNSPLHF.

The chain uses TRBV24-1 and TRBJ2-2; TCRdb's D call, TRBD2, is unchecked because there is no DNA. The V gene's germline CDR1 is KGHDR and CDR2 SFDVKD. The CDR3 sequence is 15 residues long. The CDR3 sequence: CATSPRRVGTGELFF.

The gene calls are TRBV12-3 or TRBV12-4 and TRBJ2-2; checking the TCRdb D call of TRBD1 is not possible without DNA. This CDR3 contains 15 residues. CDR3 in amino acids: CASSLSGSRDGELFF.

The rearrangement joins TRBV5-1 to TRBJ1-4. This CDR3 has 12 residues. Germline V gives CDR1 SGHRS, CDR2 YFSETQ. This CDR3 is CASSATNEKLFF. The full variable domain, rest sourced from reference TRBV5-1 and TRBJ1-4, is KAGVTQTPRYLIKTRGQQVTLSCSPISGHRSVSWYQQTPGQGLQFLFEYFSETQRNKGNFPGRFSGRQFSNSRSEMNVSTLELGDSALYLCASSATNEKLFFGSGTQLSVL.

The V gene is TRBV5-1, the J gene TRBJ1-2; TCRdb's D call of TRBD1 is untestable without DNA. In germline, CDR1 is SGHRS, CDR2 YFSETQ. This CDR3 has 13 amino acids. The CDR3 region is CASSLSGNYGYTF.

J is TRBJ2-7 and V is TRBV7-2; checking the TCRdb D call of TRBD1 is not possible without DNA. Germline lookup yields CDR1 SGHTA and CDR2 FQGNSA. The CDR3 has 15 amino acids. This chain's CDR3 is CASSFRPRSSYEQYF.